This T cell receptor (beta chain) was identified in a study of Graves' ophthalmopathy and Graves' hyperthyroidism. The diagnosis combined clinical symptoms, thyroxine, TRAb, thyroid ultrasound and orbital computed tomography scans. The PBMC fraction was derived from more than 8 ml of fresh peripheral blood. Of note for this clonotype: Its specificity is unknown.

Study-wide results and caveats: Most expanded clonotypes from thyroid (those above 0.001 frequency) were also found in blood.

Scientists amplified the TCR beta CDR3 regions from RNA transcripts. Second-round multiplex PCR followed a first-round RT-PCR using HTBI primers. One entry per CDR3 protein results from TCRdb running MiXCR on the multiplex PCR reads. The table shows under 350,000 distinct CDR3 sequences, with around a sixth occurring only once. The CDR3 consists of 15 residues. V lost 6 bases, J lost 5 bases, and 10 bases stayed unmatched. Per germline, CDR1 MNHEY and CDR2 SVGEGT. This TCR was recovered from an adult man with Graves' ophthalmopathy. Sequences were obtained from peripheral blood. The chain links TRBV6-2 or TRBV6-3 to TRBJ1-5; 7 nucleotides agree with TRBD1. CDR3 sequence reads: CASSDRVGLDQPQHF. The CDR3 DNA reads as TGTGCCAGCAGCGACAGGGTCGGGCTAGATCAGCCCCAGCATTTT.